Shown below are 3 T cell receptor beta chains from a single sample sequenced in a study of blood T cell repertoires in COVID-19. Profiled with immunoSEQ multiplex PCR; TCRdb holds only in-frame clones, not every one. The sample holds about 400,000 clones; over 75% are singletons and the top ten take 0.97%. Sequencing was carried out using PBMCs or T cells enriched from blood (not recorded which). The receptors were sampled from a woman between 25 and 40 years old with acute COVID-19.

The chain combines TRBV2 with TRBJ2-2, with 11 positions matching TRBD2. Germline trimming cut 6 bases from V and 8 bases from J; bases unmatched to any gene: 11. The CDR3 consists of 16 residues. CDR1 is SNHLY, CDR2 FYNNEI, per germline. CDR3 nucleotide sequence: TGTGCCAGCAGACTAGGGACTAGCGGTCTCAGGGGGGAGCTGTTTTTT. It yields the protein CASRLGTSGLRGELFF.

This chain connects TRBV5-1 to TRBJ1-1; the D gene is possibly TRBD1 (5 bases). The germline V and J ends were trimmed by 7 bases and 5 bases, with 9 bases remaining between them. The CDR3 runs to 11 residues. The germline gives CDR1 SGHRS, CDR2 YFSETQ. The CDR3 nucleotides are TGCGCCAGCCTGCAGGGAACTGAAGCTTTCTTT. This codes for CASLQGTEAFF.

The rearrangement joins TRBV30 to TRBJ1-4; D is perhaps TRBD1 (5 bases). The germline V gene encodes CDR1 GTSNPN and CDR2 SVGIG (reference sequence). V gave up 0 bases and J gave up 3 bases, with 8 bases separating them. This CDR3 region has 14 residues. The CDR3 coding sequence is TGTGCCTGGAGTGTAGGGGATGCTAATGAAAAACTGTTTTTT. It is translated as CAWSVGDANEKLFF.